This TCR beta chain was captured in a study of response to subunit inactivated influenza vaccine (dated by TCRdb to the late 2010s). The study in broad terms: Deep quantitative profiling of the T cell receptor repertoire was used in the study to follow responses to a trivalent subunit inactivated influenza vaccine.

The method was RT-PCR. The sequencer was an Illumina HiSeq 2500. The raw public reads went through TCRdb reprocessing: fastp at Q25, MiXCR clone calling, in-frame beta chains kept. One record per CDR3 amino acid sequence lists the most common genes and DNA. The sample has more than 400,000 distinct CDR3 sequences on record, roughly 9.8% of them singletons. Jointly, the top ten make up roughly 12% of the sample. The study at large found these results: According to the authors, only a limited number of new T cells may be recruited by each seasonal influenza vaccination.

V trim: 6 bases; J trim: 5 bases; unmatched bases: 4. From cysteine to phenylalanine, the CDR3 is 15 amino acids long. The entry retains the CDR3 DNA only, 45 bases that are in frame from base 1. This clonotype was recorded a few times. Its antigen has not been determined. Per-base quality was not reported, and no clone a single base away is much larger than it. The time point tag for this specimen amounts to: around 42 days after influenza vaccine administration. This specimen was PBMCs from blood, taken about 40 days after vaccination. The rearranged segments are TRBV12-3 or TRBV12-4 and TRBJ2-2, and TRBD2 matches 12 of the central bases. The clonotype was recovered from a man aged 45 to 65 who received an inactivated influenza vaccine. Donor details come from another sample of the same person, matched by shared clones. Here is the DNA: TGTGCCAGCAGACCCACTAGCGGGGGGACCGGGGAGCTGTTTTTT. Its translation reads: CASRPTSGGTGELFF.